This TCR beta chain is drawn from a study of identical twins. About this clonotype itself: The antigen is unknown. Just one base apart from a much larger clone, this may be a read error. The final CDR3 position lacks the conserved phenylalanine or tryptophan, pointing to a likely read error. The limits of the CDR3 on the DNA are not certain, so only TCRdb's listed CDR3 is given.

The authors used template switching to add a universal primer site and gave cDNA unique molecular identifiers. TCRdb reprocessed the 5' RACE reads via MiXCR and lists one record per CDR3 protein. Altogether about 150,000 distinct CDR3 sequences are present, 3% to 4% being singletons, with the ten largest covering about 7.8%. The CDR3 sequence runs 12 residues, both termini included. The germline V gene has CDR1 SGHNT and CDR2 YYREEE (reference sequence). Study observations and caveats: Cord blood's abundant beta clonotypes had fewer insertions, unlike memory repertoires. One should note that invariant MAIT and iNKT cells could partly confound zero-insertion analyses. Sharing of beta out-of-frame sequences by twins showed a weaker excess.

The chain joins TRBV5-4 to TRBJ2-1; TRBD2 was called by the table and not checked on the DNA. Sequences were obtained from memory T cells sorted from blood. This TCR derives from a man aged 18 to 29 in good health. Here the CDR3 reads CASSLAEGGWFV.